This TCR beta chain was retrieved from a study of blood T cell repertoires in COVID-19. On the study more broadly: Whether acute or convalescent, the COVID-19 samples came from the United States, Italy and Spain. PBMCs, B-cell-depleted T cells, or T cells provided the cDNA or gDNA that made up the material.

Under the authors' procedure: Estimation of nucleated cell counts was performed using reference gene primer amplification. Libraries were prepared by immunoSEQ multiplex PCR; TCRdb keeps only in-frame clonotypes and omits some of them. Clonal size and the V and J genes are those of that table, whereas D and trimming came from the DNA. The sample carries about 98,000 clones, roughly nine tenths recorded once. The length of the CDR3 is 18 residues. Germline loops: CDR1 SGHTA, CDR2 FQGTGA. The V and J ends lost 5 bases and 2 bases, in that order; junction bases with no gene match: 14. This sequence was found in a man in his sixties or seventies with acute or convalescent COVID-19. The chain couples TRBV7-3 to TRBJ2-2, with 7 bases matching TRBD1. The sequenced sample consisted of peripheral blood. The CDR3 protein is CASSDLMSPGGNTGELFF. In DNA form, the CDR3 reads TGTGCCAGCAGCGACTTAATGTCGCCAGGGGGAAACACCGGGGAGCTGTTTTTT.